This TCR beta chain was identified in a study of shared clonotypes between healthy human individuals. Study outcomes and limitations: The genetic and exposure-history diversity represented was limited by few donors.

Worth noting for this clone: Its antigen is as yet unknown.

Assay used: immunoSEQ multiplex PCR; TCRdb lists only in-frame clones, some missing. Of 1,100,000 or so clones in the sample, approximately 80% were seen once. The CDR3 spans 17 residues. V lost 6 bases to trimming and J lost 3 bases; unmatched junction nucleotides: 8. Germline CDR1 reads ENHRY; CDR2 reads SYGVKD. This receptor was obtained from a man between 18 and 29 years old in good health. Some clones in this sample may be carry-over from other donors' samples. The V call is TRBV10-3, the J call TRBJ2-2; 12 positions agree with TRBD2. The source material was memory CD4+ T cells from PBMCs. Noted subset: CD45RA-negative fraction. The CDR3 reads CAIRDFRTSGDTGELFF. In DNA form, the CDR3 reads TGTGCCATCAGGGACTTTCGGACTAGCGGGGACACCGGGGAGCTGTTTTTT.